This is a list of T cell receptor beta chains from one sample in a study of blood T cell repertoires in COVID-19. Libraries were prepared by immunoSEQ multiplex PCR; TCRdb keeps only in-frame clonotypes and omits some of them. The sample shows over 95,000 clones, roughly 89% of them seen only once. Sequencing used peripheral blood. These receptors all stem from a human donor with acute or convalescent COVID-19. The donor label of this sample is uncertain. The CDR3 runs from the conserved cysteine through the conserved F or W. D genes are given only for firm matches. Some rows mark clone size as missing; the rest say once, few, many or name a class of expanded clone.

CDR3 DNA,CDR3 protein,clone size,V gene,D gene,J gene
TGCGCCAGCAGCCTGGGACAGTCCACAGATACGCAGTATTTT,CASSLGQSTDTQYF,NA,TRBV5-1,TRBD1,TRBJ2-3
TGTGCCAGCACCAAGCCAAATACAGGGATTAGTGGCTACACCTTC,CASTKPNTGISGYTF,once,TRBV6-5,NA,TRBJ1-2
TGTGCCAGCAGCCAACAAGGACAGGGAACCTACGAGCAGTACTTC,CASSQQGQGTYEQYF,NA,TRBV7-2,TRBD1,TRBJ2-7
TGTGCCAGCAGCTTGGACAGCATGGTTCGTCAGCCCCAGCATTTT,CASSLDSMVRQPQHF,NA,TRBV7-2,NA,TRBJ1-5
TGTGCCAGCCAAGACAGGTCTTTCGGGGAGCAGTACTTC,CASQDRSFGEQYF,few,TRBV19,NA,TRBJ2-7
TGTGCCAGCAGCCAAGCCCCCTCCCCCGAGCAGTACTTC,CASSQAPSPEQYF,NA,TRBV4-2,NA,TRBJ2-7
TGCGCCAGCAGCCAGGTTGGACAGCCAGGCGAGCAGTACTTC,CASSQVGQPGEQYF,NA,TRBV4-1,NA,TRBJ2-7
TGTGCCAGCAGCTTAGCAGGGGGCGGGTGGAAAGAGACCCAGTACTTC,CASSLAGGGWKETQYF,once,TRBV7-2,TRBD1,TRBJ2-5
TGTGCCAGCAGCTTAGCCTCGACAGGCAGCACAGATACGCAGTATTTT,CASSLASTGSTDTQYF,NA,TRBV7-9,NA,TRBJ2-3
TGTGCCAGCAGCAGAGGGCCGAACACTGAAGCTTTCTTT,CASSRGPNTEAFF,NA,TRBV11-2,NA,TRBJ1-1
TGCGCCAGCAGCCAAGGAGACTATGGCTACACCTTC,CASSQGDYGYTF,NA,TRBV4-3,NA,TRBJ1-2
TGCGCCAGCAGGTACAGACTAGCGGGAGTTTACGAGCAGTACTTC,CASRYRLAGVYEQYF,NA,TRBV4-3,TRBD2,TRBJ2-7
TGTGCCAGTAGTCCAATGGGAGGCGGCGTGCTCTACAATGAGCAGTTCTTC,CASSPMGGGVLYNEQFF,NA,TRBV19,NA,TRBJ2-1
TGCGCCAGCAGCCACAGACAGGGGGCGAACGAGCAGTACTTC,CASSHRQGANEQYF,NA,TRBV4-1,TRBD1,TRBJ2-7
TGTGCCAGCAGTTACGTAGCGGGAGTGACAATACCCTACAATGAGCAGTTCTTC,CASSYVAGVTIPYNEQFF,NA,TRBV6-2/TRBV6-3,TRBD2,TRBJ2-1
TGTGCCAGCAGCTTGGACACCCATCTTAGCAATCAGCCCCAGCATTTT,CASSLDTHLSNQPQHF,NA,TRBV7-2,NA,TRBJ1-5
TGTGCCAGCAATCTAAACAGAAACACCGGGGAGCTGTTTTTT,CASNLNRNTGELFF,once,TRBV6-5,NA,TRBJ2-2
TGTGCCAGCTCGCCTACAGTCAGCTCTGGAAACACCATATATTTT,CASSPTVSSGNTIYF,NA,TRBV18,NA,TRBJ1-3
TGTGCCAGTAGTCGGACTATCATGGATACGCAGTATTTT,CASSRTIMDTQYF,NA,TRBV19,NA,TRBJ2-3
TGTGCCAGCACCGAGGGACAGTACAATGAGCAGTTCTTC,CASTEGQYNEQFF,NA,TRBV6-5,TRBD1,TRBJ2-1
TGTGCCAGCAGCCCCACAGGGTTAGACTATGGCTACACCTTC,CASSPTGLDYGYTF,NA,TRBV3-1/TRBV3-2,NA,TRBJ1-2
TGCGCCAGCAGGTCCCAGGGAACTCACGAAACCATATATTTT,CASRSQGTHETIYF,NA,TRBV5-1,NA,TRBJ1-3
TGTGCCAGCAGCTTAAACAGGGATCTAGACGAGCAGTACTTC,CASSLNRDLDEQYF,NA,TRBV7-3,NA,TRBJ2-7
TGCGCCAGCAGCCTCGGGGGACTAGCCCTCGATGAGCAGTTCTTC,CASSLGGLALDEQFF,once,TRBV4-1,TRBD2,TRBJ2-1
TGTGCCAGCAGCCAAGTGAGGGGGGGAGATACGCAGTATTTT,CASSQVRGGDTQYF,NA,TRBV3-1/TRBV3-2,NA,TRBJ2-3
TGTGCCACTACAGGGATTGGGTACACTGAAGCTTTCTTT,CATTGIGYTEAFF,NA,TRBV28,NA,TRBJ1-1
TGTGCCAGTAGTACACAGGAGCATTATGGCTACACCTTC,CASSTQEHYGYTF,NA,TRBV19,NA,TRBJ1-2
TGTGCCAGCAGCTTTGGCGGGCGGGGACTCTTTGCGGGCTACACCTTC,CASSFGGRGLFAGYTF,NA,TRBV5-4,NA,TRBJ1-2
TGTGCCAGCAGCACGGGGGCTAGCGGGGGCACAGATACGCAGTATTTT,CASSTGASGGTDTQYF,NA,TRBV9,TRBD2,TRBJ2-3
TGTGCCAGCAGCGCGACCGACAGGGGATGGTATAATTCACCCCTCCACTTT,CASSATDRGWYNSPLHF,NA,TRBV9,TRBD1,TRBJ1-6
TGTGCCAGCAGTGCAGGGGATTATAGCAATCAGCCCCAGCATTTT,CASSAGDYSNQPQHF,NA,TRBV2,NA,TRBJ1-5
TGTGCCAGCAGCTTTTTGGGCGATTTCCAAGAGACCCAGTACTTC,CASSFLGDFQETQYF,NA,TRBV5-6,NA,TRBJ2-5
TGTGCCAGCAGTCGGGGACAGTCCTACGAGCAGTACTTC,CASSRGQSYEQYF,NA,TRBV12-3/TRBV12-4,TRBD1,TRBJ2-7
TGTGCCAGCACCTCACCGGGACAGAGCTTTGGGTTGAGCAATCAGCCCCAGCATTTT,CASTSPGQSFGLSNQPQHF,NA,TRBV28,TRBD1,TRBJ1-5
TGTGCCACCTACAGGGGAGCAGGAAACACCATATATTTT,CATYRGAGNTIYF,NA,TRBV28,TRBD1,TRBJ1-3
TGTGCCAGCAGTTATGGATCGTCTTGGGACAGGACAACTTGGGGCGTTGGCTACACCTTC,CASSYGSSWDRTTWGVGYTF,once,TRBV6-2/TRBV6-3,TRBD1,TRBJ1-2
TGTGCCAGCAGTTACTACACAGGGGGTGGAGAGACCCAGTACTTC,CASSYYTGGGETQYF,NA,TRBV6-5,TRBD1,TRBJ2-5
TGTGCCAGCAGCTTAGTAGCGCAGAGTGTTGGCTACACCTTC,CASSLVAQSVGYTF,once,TRBV7-2,NA,TRBJ1-2
TGCGCCAGCAGCCCTGTTCCGGGACAGGGTTCGGGAAACACCATATATTTT,CASSPVPGQGSGNTIYF,NA,TRBV5-1,TRBD1,TRBJ1-3
TGTGCCAGCAGCGTAAATAGCGGGAAAGTCTACGAGCAGTACTTC,CASSVNSGKVYEQYF,NA,TRBV7-2,TRBD2,TRBJ2-7
TGTGCAAGGCAGGGGGCTGGAGGCACTGAAGCTTTCTTT,CARQGAGGTEAFF,few,TRBV12-2,NA,TRBJ1-1
TGTGCCAGCAGTAAAGGACAGGGGGCGGCTGGGGCCAACGTCCTGACTTTC,CASSKGQGAAGANVLTF,NA,TRBV6-1,TRBD1,TRBJ2-6
TGTGCCAGCAGCTTAGCGGGGCGTCTTCTGAGCTCCTATAATTCACCCCTCCACTTT,CASSLAGRLLSSYNSPLHF,NA,TRBV7-2,NA,TRBJ1-6
TGTGCCAGCAGTTTTGACAGGCGGTATGGCTACACCTTC,CASSFDRRYGYTF,NA,TRBV12-3/TRBV12-4,NA,TRBJ1-2